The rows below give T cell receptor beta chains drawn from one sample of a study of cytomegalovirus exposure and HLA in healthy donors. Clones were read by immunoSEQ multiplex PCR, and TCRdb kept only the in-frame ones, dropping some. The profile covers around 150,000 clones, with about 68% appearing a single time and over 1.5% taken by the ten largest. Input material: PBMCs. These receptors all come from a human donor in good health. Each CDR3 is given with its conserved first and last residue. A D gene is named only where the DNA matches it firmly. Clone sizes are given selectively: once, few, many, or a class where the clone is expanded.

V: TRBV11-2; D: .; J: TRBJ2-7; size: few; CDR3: CASSFPAGEQYF; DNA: TGTGCCAGCAGCTTTCCCGCGGGCGAGCAGTACTTC
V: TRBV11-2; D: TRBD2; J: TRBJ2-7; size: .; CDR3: CASSLPTGTSFNEQYF; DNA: TGTGCCAGCAGCTTACCCACCGGGACTAGCTTTAACGAGCAGTACTTC
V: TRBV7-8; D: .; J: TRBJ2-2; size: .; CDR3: CASSLVPGSTGELFF; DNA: TGTGCCAGCAGCTTAGTTCCGGGGTCGACCGGGGAGCTGTTTTTT
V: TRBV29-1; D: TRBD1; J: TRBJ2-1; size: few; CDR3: CSVATGDHSEQFF; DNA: TGCAGCGTTGCAACAGGGGATCATAGTGAGCAGTTCTTC
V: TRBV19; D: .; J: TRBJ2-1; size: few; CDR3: CASMGLWKNEQFF; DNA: TGTGCCAGTATGGGGCTTTGGAAGAATGAGCAGTTCTTC
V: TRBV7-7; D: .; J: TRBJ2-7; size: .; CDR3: CVFGVPLFYEQYF; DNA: TGTGTTTTCGGGGTACCATTGTTCTACGAGCAGTACTTC
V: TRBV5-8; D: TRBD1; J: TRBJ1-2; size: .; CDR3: CASSRTGEYGYTF; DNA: TGTGCCAGCTCCCGGACAGGGGAGTACGGCTACACCTTC
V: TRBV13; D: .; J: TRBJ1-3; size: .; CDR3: CASSRGGNTIYF; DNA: TGTGCCAGCAGCAGGGGAGGAAACACCATATATTTT
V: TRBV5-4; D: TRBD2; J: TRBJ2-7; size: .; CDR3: CASSGGLAHEQYF; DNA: TGTGCCAGCAGCGGGGGACTAGCCCACGAGCAGTACTTC
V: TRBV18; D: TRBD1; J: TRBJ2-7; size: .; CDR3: CASIGDRATYEQYF; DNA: TGTGCCAGCATAGGGGACAGGGCAACTTACGAGCAGTACTTC
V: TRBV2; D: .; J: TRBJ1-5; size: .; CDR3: CASSEVDGMISPQHF; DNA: TGTGCCAGCAGTGAAGTTGACGGGATGATCAGCCCCCAGCATTTT
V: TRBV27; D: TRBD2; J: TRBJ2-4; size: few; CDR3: CASSSPSAGEKKNIQYF; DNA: TGTGCCAGCAGTTCCCCTTCAGCGGGAGAGAAGAAAAACATTCAGTACTTC
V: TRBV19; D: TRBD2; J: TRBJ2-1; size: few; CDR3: CASSIGEGTSVSYNEQFF; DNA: TGTGCCAGTAGTATAGGAGAAGGGACTAGCGTCTCCTACAATGAGCAGTTCTTC
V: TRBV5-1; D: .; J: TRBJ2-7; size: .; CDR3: CASTATGLKTYEQYF; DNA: TGCGCCAGTACAGCGACAGGATTAAAAACCTACGAGCAGTACTTC
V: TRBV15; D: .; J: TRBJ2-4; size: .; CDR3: CATSRDLGGEVSIAKNIQYF; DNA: TGTGCCACCAGCAGAGATCTTGGCGGTGAAGTTTCAATAGCCAAAAACATTCAGTACTTC
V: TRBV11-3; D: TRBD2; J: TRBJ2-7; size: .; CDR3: CASSLGGSSYEQYF; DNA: TGTGCCAGCAGCTTAGGCGGGAGCTCCTACGAGCAGTACTTC
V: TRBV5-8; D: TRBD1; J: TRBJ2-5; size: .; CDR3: CASSLVETGKETQYF; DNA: TGTGCCAGCAGCTTAGTCGAGACAGGGAAGGAGACCCAGTACTTC
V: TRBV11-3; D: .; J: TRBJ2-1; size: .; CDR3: CASSLEAASSYNEQFF; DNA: TGTGCCAGCAGCTTAGAAGCCGCTAGCTCCTACAATGAGCAGTTCTTC
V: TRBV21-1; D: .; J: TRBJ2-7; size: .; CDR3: CASSPRGLAGLYEQYF; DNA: TGTGCCAGCAGCCCCCGGGGACTAGCGGGACTCTACGAGCAGTACTTC
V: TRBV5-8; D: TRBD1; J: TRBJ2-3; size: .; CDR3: CASSSGTGGAEDTDTQYF; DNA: TGTGCCAGCAGCTCCGGGACAGGGGGCGCCGAAGACACAGATACGCAGTATTTT
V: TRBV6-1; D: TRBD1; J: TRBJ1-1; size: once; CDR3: CASKSQGANTEAFF; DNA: TGTGCCAGCAAATCCCAGGGGGCTAACACTGAAGCTTTCTTT
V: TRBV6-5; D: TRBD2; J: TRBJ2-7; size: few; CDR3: CASSLLAGNYEQYF; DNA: TGTGCCAGCAGCCTCTTAGCGGGAAACTACGAGCAGTACTTC
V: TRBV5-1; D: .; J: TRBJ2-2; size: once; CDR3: CASSLILTGSTGELFF; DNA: TGCGCCAGCAGCTTAATACTCACCGGGAGTACCGGGGAGCTGTTTTTT
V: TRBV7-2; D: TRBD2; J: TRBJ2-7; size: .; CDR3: CASSLGTSVTYEQYF; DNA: TGTGCCAGCAGCTTAGGGACTAGTGTTACCTACGAGCAGTACTTC